This entry lists 27 T cell receptor beta chains sequenced from one sample in a study of blood T cell repertoires in COVID-19. Some clones are missing from TCRdb's copy, which holds only in-frame ones; the method was immunoSEQ multiplex PCR. The sample holds a few hundred thousand clones; over 75% are singletons and the top ten take about 5%. Sequenced input: PBMCs or T cells enriched from blood (not recorded which). The receptors were sampled from a man under 40 who had recovered from COVID-19.

The rearrangement joins TRBV6-5 to TRBJ1-1; no definite D call. V was cut by 6 bases and J by 8 bases, with 19 bases left in between. Germline V gene data show CDR1 as MNHEY and CDR2 as SVGAGI. This CDR3 region has 14 residues. The CDR3 sequence: CASRGREDLKEAFF. The CDR3 DNA follows: TGTGCCAGCAGGGGTAGGGAGGATTTAAAAGAAGCTTTCTTT.

The chain joins TRBV18 to TRBJ2-3; D perhaps matches TRBD1 (6 bases). The germline gives CDR1 KGHSH, CDR2 LQKENI. V lost 0 bases and J lost 6, with 10 bases in between. The CDR3 has 14 residues. Written as DNA, the CDR3 is TGTGCCAGCTCACCACCGATGGGGGCCGATACGCAGTATTTT. This encodes CASSPPMGADTQYF.

The J gene is TRBJ1-3, the V gene TRBV19; no clear D gene. The ends were cut back, 7 bases at V and 1 base at J, with 11 bases in the middle. Germline assignment: CDR1 LNHDA and CDR2 SQIVND (reference sequence). The CDR3 loop spans 14 amino acids. In DNA, the CDR3 is TGTGCCAGTACCCAGACTGTTTCTGGAAACACCATATATTTT. Translation: CASTQTVSGNTIYF.

This clone was counted a few times. This rearrangement joins TRBV6-5 to TRBJ1-3, with D unclear. V gave up 7 bases and J gave up 3 bases, with 7 bases separating them. Per germline, CDR1 MNHEY and CDR2 SVGAGI. The CDR3 runs to 12 residues. The CDR3 spells CASTTSGNTIYF. The CDR3 DNA follows: TGTGCCAGCACTACGAGTGGAAACACCATATATTTT.

The chain has TRBV2 and TRBJ1-2; TRBD1 might be the D (5 bases). Trimming stripped 6 bases from V and 2 bases from J, with 13 bases between. Per the germline V gene, CDR1 is SNHLY and CDR2 is FYNNEI. The CDR3 runs 14 residues. CDR3 sequence (DNA): TGTGCCAGCAGGCCCGGACATTCGAACTATGGCTACACCTTC. It yields the protein CASRPGHSNYGYTF.

In the case of this clone: In the same sample, other DNA sequences code for this CDR3. The chain links TRBV18 to TRBJ1-6, with 10 bases matching TRBD1. The CDR3 runs 16 residues. Germline V gives CDR1 KGHSH, CDR2 LQKENI. J gave up 4 bases and V 3 bases, and 3 bases lay outside the gene matches. The CDR3 here is CASSPGQGSYNSPLHF. DNA for the CDR3: TGTGCCAGCTCACCGGGACAGGGGTCATATAATTCACCCCTCCACTTT.

The chain joins TRBV19 to TRBJ2-7; 9 bases align to TRBD1. The germline V gene encodes CDR1 LNHDA and CDR2 SQIVND (reference sequence). The CDR3 is 15 amino acids. The trim removed 5 bases at V and 5 bases at J, leaving 10 bases unmatched. CDR3 in DNA: TGTGCCAGTAGTCAGGTGGGACAGGGCATCCACGAGCAGTACTTC. Residues: CASSQVGQGIHEQYF.

This clone was observed a single time. The chain combines TRBV5-1 with TRBJ1-1, with D possibly TRBD1 on 5 matching bases. The germline CDR1 and CDR2 sequences are SGHRS and YFSETQ. Trimming shortened V by 0 bases and J by 2 bases, and 8 bases separated the two germline ends. This CDR3 comprises 14 residues. The CDR3 reads CASSLVGGNTEAFF. DNA for the CDR3: TGCGCCAGCAGCTTGGTCGGGGGTAACACTGAAGCTTTCTTT.

The chain couples TRBV3-1 (or the pseudogene TRBV3-2) to TRBJ2-7, with no clear D. Germline V gene sequence: CDR1 LGHDT, CDR2 YNNKEL (reference sequence). Trimming removed 5 bases at V and 4 bases at J, with 6 bases between. This CDR3 is built from 11 residues. CDR3 sequence: CASSFLYEQYF. DNA for the CDR3: TGTGCCAGCAGCTTTCTATACGAGCAGTACTTC.

This clone was picked up a small number of times. This sequence joins TRBV4-1 and TRBJ2-2, with 14 bases that match TRBD2. The V gene's germline CDR1 is MGHRA and CDR2 YSYEKL. The CDR3 is made up of 17 amino acids. V was pared by 4 bases and J by 4 bases, with 5 bases of the junction left unmatched. The CDR3 sequence: CASSPGLAGVITGELFF. CDR3 DNA: TGCGCCAGCAGCCCGGGACTAGCGGGGGTCATCACCGGGGAGCTGTTTTTT.

This chain connects TRBV13 to TRBJ1-1; tentative D call: TRBD1 (5 bases). The CDR3 loop spans 14 amino acids. From germline, CDR1 is PRHDT and CDR2 FYEKMQ (reference sequence). The V end was cut by 1 base, the J end by 4 bases, with 10 bases between. Here the CDR3 DNA reads TGTGCCAGCAGCTTAGATCCCAGGGTCACTGAAGCTTTCTTT. Translation gives CASSLDPRVTEAFF. Combining the CDR3 with reference TRBV13 and TRBJ1-1 gives the whole variable domain AAGVIQSPRHLIKEKRETATLKCYPIPRHDTVYWYQQGPGQDPQFLISFYEKMQSDKGSIPDRFSAQQFSDYHSELNMSSLELGDSALYFCASSLDPRVTEAFFGQGTRLTVV.

The chain recombines TRBV24-1 with TRBJ2-7; 7 bases are a match to TRBD1. The J segment lost 3 bases and the V segment lost 4 bases, leaving 8 bases of the junction unmatched. This CDR3 has 15 residues. Germline V gives CDR1 KGHDR, CDR2 SFDVKD. CDR3 in amino acids: CATSERDSPVYEQYF. The CDR3 DNA sequence: TGTGCCACCAGTGAACGGGACAGCCCGGTCTACGAGCAGTACTTC.

This chain connects TRBV7-3 to TRBJ1-6; 7 positions agree with TRBD1. Germline V gene lookup returns CDR1 SGHTA and CDR2 FQGTGA. The CDR3 has 14 residues. The J segment lost 7 bases and the V segment lost 2 bases, leaving 2 bases of the junction unmatched. CDR3 amino acids: CASSLGTANSPLHF. The CDR3 bases are TGTGCCAGCAGCTTAGGGACAGCAAATTCACCCCTCCACTTT. Complete variable domain (other parts from reference TRBV7-3 and TRBJ1-6): GAGVSQTPSNKVTEKGKYVELRCDPISGHTALYWYRQSLGQGPEFLIYFQGTGAADDSGLPNDRFFAVRPEGSVSTLKIQRTERGDSAVYLCASSLGTANSPLHFGNGTRLTVT.

The chain joins TRBV7-8 to TRBJ2-5, with 9 bases identical to TRBD2. Germline values: CDR1 SGHVS, CDR2 FQNEAQ. The CDR3 has 18 residues. V shed 5 bases, J shed 1 base, and the junction held 14 bases outside the gene matches. The CDR3 loop is CASSPRRGGRDGQETQYF. DNA of the CDR3: TGTGCCAGCAGCCCGCGGCGGGGGGGGCGAGATGGCCAAGAGACCCAGTACTTC.

This clone appeared a single time. The gene calls are TRBV5-5 and TRBJ2-1; TRBD2 matches 7 bases. Trimming cost V 6 bases and J 3 bases; bases outside gene matches: 21. The germline gives CDR1 SGHKS, CDR2 YYEKEE (reference sequence). The CDR3 runs 19 residues. As DNA, the CDR3 is TGTGCCAGCACCCTTGGGAGGGGCCAGGACCTTAAATTCTACAATGAGCAGTTCTTC. Protein sequence: CASTLGRGQDLKFYNEQFF.

The genes are TRBV18 and TRBJ1-1, with TRBD1 matching 7 bases. In germline, CDR1 is KGHSH, CDR2 LQKENI. The V and J ends lost 0 bases and 3 bases, in that order; junction bases with no gene match: 7. CDR3 length: 16 residues. The CDR3: CASSPPNRGGYTEAFF. The CDR3 nucleotides are TGTGCCAGCTCACCACCTAACAGGGGAGGTTACACTGAAGCTTTCTTT.

This clone has a single count. The rearrangement joins TRBV10-3 to TRBJ1-1; 8 nucleotides match TRBD1. This CDR3 comprises 15 residues. J was trimmed by 0 bases and V by 6 bases; bases with no gene match: 6. Germline V gene data show CDR1 as ENHRY and CDR2 as SYGVKD. The CDR3 is CAISVGQGVNTEAFF. CDR3 nucleotides: TGTGCCATCAGCGTCGGACAGGGTGTGAACACTGAAGCTTTCTTT.

On this clone: Distinct nucleotide sequences in the sample also encode this CDR3. The CDR3 loop reads CASSPPSEETQYF. The CDR3 bases are TGTGCCAGCTCACCACCCAGCGAAGAGACCCAGTACTTC. The chain joins TRBV18 to TRBJ2-5, with no clear D. Germline CDR1 KGHSH, CDR2 LQKENI. The V gene lost 0 bases and the J gene lost 3 bases, with 5 bases spanning the gap. CDR3 length: 13 amino acids.

CDR3 protein: CALQSGGPYTGELFF. The CDR3 nucleotides read TGTGCCCTGCAATCGGGGGGGCCTTACACCGGGGAGCTGTTTTTT. V and J are TRBV30 and TRBJ2-2; TRBD2 aligns across 8 bases. With V trimmed by 8 bases and J by 3 bases, 11 bases remained unmatched. The CDR3 is 15 amino acids. Germline V lookup: CDR1 GTSNPN, CDR2 SVGIG (reference sequence). Together with reference TRBV30 and TRBJ2-2, the CDR3 gives the full variable domain: SQTIHQWPATLVQPVGSPLSLECTVEGTSNPNLYWYRQAAGRGLQLLFYSVGIGQISSEVPQNLSASRPQDRQFILSSKKLLLSDSGFYLCALQSGGPYTGELFFGEGSRLTVL.

To note about this clone: Compared with germline, one end of the junction differs, possibly owing to a read error. This chain links TRBV27 with TRBJ1-1; TRBD1 aligns across 8 bases. The CDR3 has 14 amino acids. Germline assignment: CDR1 MNHEY and CDR2 SMNVEV (reference sequence). The CDR3 DNA is TGTGCCAGTAGTTTATCCGGGACAGGATCTGAAGCTTTCTTT. Its translation: CASSLSGTGSEAFF.

V gene TRBV9 combines with J gene TRBJ2-1; D possibly corresponds to TRBD1 (6 bases). CDR3 length: 13 residues. Germline CDR1 is SGDLS and CDR2 is YYNGEE. V was cut by 0 bases and J by 6 bases, with 7 bases left in between. CDR3: CASSVGDTNEQFF. CDR3 coding DNA: TGTGCCAGCAGCGTAGGGGACACCAATGAGCAGTTCTTC.

The V call is TRBV2, the J call TRBJ1-1; unclear D gene. CDR1 is SNHLY, CDR2 FYNNEI, per germline. The CDR3 sequence is 14 residues long. V was shortened by 3 bases and J by 4 bases, with 12 bases between the two germline ends. The chain's CDR3 is CASSDNAWATEAFF. As DNA, the CDR3 is TGTGCCAGCAGTGATAATGCCTGGGCCACTGAAGCTTTCTTT.

The chain links TRBV10-3 to TRBJ2-7; TRBD1 is a possible D gene (7 bases). Germline-derived CDR1 and CDR2 are ENHRY and SYGVKD. This CDR3 is built from 12 residues. V lost 6 bases and J 7 bases, leaving 13 bases between the germline ends. The CDR3 loop is CAIRDPGGEQYF. The CDR3 nucleotides are TGTGCCATCAGAGACCCAGGGGGGGAGCAGTACTTC.

This chain connects TRBV19 to TRBJ1-3; D is undetermined. V was trimmed by 3 bases and J by 1 base, leaving 13 bases between them. The CDR3 consists of 16 residues. The V gene's germline CDR1 is LNHDA and CDR2 SQIVND (reference sequence). The CDR3 here is CASSMLAVQSGNTIYF. For the CDR3, the DNA is TGTGCCAGTAGTATGTTAGCAGTCCAATCTGGAAACACCATATATTTT. Based on the CDR3 plus reference TRBV19 and TRBJ1-3, the full variable domain is DGGITQSPKYLFRKEGQNVTLSCEQNLNHDAMYWYRQDPGQGLRLIYYSQIVNDFQKGDIAEGYSVSREKKESFPLTVTSAQKNPTAFYLCASSMLAVQSGNTIYFGEGSWLTVV.

The rearrangement links TRBV6-6 to TRBJ2-3; 9 bases fit TRBD2. V dropped 0 bases and J dropped 14; count of bases not matched to a gene: 9. CDR1 and CDR2 (germline): MNHNY, SVGAGI (reference sequence). The CDR3 consists of 14 residues. The CDR3 region is CASSYSPGTSLPYF. As DNA, the CDR3 is TGTGCCAGCAGTTACTCCCCCGGGACTAGCCTTCCGTATTTT.

This clone turned up a few times. V and J are TRBV7-9 and TRBJ2-1, with a possible D match to TRBD2 (8 bases). The CDR3 covers 18 residues. V lost 5 bases and J lost 9, with 29 bases in between. The germline CDR1 and CDR2 sequences are SEHNR and FQNEAQ (reference sequence). The CDR3 bases are TGTGCCAGCAGCGAATGGGCCCCCCCGGGAGGGGGCTCGGTTGAGCAGTTCTTC. The encoded protein is CASSEWAPPGGGSVEQFF.

CDR3 coding DNA: TGTGCCAATGGACAGGGAAATAATTCACCCCTCCACTTT. Translated, it gives CANGQGNNSPLHF. This chain joins TRBV28 and TRBJ1-6, with TRBD1 matching over 8 bases. CDR3 length: 13 residues. V was clipped by 10 bases and J by 5 bases; unmatched bases: 4. Germline CDR1 reads MDHEN; CDR2 reads SYDVKM.